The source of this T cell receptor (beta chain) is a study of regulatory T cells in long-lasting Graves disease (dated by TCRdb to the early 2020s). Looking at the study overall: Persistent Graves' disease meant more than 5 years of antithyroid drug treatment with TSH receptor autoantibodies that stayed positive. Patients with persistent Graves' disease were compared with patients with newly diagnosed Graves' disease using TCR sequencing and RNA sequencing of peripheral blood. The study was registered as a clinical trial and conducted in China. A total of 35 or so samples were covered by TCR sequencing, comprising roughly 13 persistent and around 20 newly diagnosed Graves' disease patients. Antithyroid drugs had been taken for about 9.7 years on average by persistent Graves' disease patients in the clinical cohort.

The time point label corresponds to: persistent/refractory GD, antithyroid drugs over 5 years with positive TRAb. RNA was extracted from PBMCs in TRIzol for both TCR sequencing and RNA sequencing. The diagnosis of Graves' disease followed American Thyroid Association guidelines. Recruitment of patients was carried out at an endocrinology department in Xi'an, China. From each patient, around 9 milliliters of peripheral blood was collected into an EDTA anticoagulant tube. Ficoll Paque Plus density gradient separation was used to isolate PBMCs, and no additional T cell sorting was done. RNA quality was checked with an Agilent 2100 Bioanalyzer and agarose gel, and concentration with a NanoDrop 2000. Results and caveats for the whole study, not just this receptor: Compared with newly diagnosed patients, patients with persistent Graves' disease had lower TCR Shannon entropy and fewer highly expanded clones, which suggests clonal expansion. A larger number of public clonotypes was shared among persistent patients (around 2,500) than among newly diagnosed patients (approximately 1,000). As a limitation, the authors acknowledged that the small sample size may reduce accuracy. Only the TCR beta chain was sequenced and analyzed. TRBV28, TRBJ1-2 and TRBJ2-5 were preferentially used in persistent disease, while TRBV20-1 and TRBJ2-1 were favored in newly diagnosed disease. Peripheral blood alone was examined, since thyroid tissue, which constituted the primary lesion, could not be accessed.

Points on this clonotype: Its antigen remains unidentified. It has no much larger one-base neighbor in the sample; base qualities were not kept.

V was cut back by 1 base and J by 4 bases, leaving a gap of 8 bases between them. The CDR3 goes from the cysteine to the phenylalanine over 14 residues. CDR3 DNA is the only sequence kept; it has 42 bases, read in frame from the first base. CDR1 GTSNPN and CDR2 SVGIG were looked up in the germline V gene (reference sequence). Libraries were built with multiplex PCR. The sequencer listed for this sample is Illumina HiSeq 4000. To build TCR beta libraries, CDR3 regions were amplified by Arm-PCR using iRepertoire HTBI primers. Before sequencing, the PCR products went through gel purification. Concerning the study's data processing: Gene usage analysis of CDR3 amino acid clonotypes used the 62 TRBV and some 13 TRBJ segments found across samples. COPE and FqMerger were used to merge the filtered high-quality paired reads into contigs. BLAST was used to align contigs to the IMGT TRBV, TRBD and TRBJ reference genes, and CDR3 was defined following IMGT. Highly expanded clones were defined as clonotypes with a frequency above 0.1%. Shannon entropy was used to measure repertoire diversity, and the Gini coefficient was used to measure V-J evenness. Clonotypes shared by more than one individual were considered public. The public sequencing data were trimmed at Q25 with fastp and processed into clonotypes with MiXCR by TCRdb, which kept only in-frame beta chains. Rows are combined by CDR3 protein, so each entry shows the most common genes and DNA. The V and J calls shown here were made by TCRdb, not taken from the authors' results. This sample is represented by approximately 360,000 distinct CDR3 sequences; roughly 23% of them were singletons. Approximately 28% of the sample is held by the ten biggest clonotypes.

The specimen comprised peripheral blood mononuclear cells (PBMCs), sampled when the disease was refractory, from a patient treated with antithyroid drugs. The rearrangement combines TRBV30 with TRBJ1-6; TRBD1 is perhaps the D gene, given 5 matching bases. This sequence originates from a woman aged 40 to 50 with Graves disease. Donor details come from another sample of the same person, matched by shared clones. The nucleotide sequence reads TGTGCCTGGAGTGAGGGACCTTATAATTCACCCCTCCACTTT. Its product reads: CAWSEGPYNSPLHF.